Sequencing of this T cell receptor beta chain was carried out in a study of blood T cell repertoires in COVID-19. In assigning cohorts, the study relied on participant-reported clinical history. Recovery meant two consecutive negative NP/OP PCR tests, professional clearance, or resolved symptoms. After removal of 4 bases from V and 8 bases from J, the junction contained 12 bases not matched to a gene. CDR1 is MNHEY, CDR2 SVGAGI, per germline. The CDR3 length is 15 residues. Using immunoSEQ multiplex PCR, the repertoire was profiled, and TCRdb retains in-frame clones only, with some absent. Seen here are about 280,000 clones, approximately 85% observed once, and the top ten hold around 0.92%.

The TCR originated in a woman aged 30 to 39 who had recovered from COVID-19. J is TRBJ1-2 and V is TRBV6-5, with TRBD1 matching 8 bases. The sequenced material came from PBMCs or T cells enriched from blood (not recorded which). The CDR3 DNA reads as TGTGCCAGCAGTTCCGACAGGGGCGCGATCGGAGGCTACACCTTC. Amino acid sequence: CASSSDRGAIGGYTF.